These T cell receptor beta chains were read from a single sample in a study of blood T cell repertoires in COVID-19. Assay used: immunoSEQ multiplex PCR; TCRdb lists only in-frame clones, some missing. The data contain 100,000 to 150,000 clones, roughly 84% of them seen just once; the ten biggest clones take up more than 1.2%. What was sequenced was peripheral blood. The source is a man in his sixties with acute or convalescent COVID-19. CDR3s include the opening cysteine and the closing phenylalanine or tryptophan. A D gene is named only where the DNA matches it firmly. The listing skips clone size in some rows; elsewhere it reads once, few, many or a size class.

size	D	V	J	DNA	CDR3
-	TRBD1	TRBV7-6	TRBJ1-2	TGTGCCAGCAGCTTAATGGGACAGGGGAACTATGGCTACACCTTC	CASSLMGQGNYGYTF
-	TRBD1	TRBV4-2	TRBJ2-4	TGTGCCAGCAGCCAAGGACAGGGCAAGGGCAAAAACATTCAGTACTTC	CASSQGQGKGKNIQYF
-	TRBD2	TRBV10-3	TRBJ2-2	TGTGCCATCAGGGGGAGCGGGAGGGGAGACACCGGGGAGCTGTTTTTT	CAIRGSGRGDTGELFF
-	-	TRBV10-1	TRBJ2-1	TGCGCCAGCAGCAAGCGGCCTTACAATGAGCAGTTCTTC	CASSKRPYNEQFF
-	-	TRBV10-3	TRBJ2-3	TGTGCCAGCCGAAACCTAAACACAGATACGCAGTATTTT	CASRNLNTDTQYF
once	TRBD2	TRBV28	TRBJ2-1	TGTGCCAGCAGTTTATGGCGGGGGGCGAACAATGAGCAGTTCTTC	CASSLWRGANNEQFF
-	TRBD1	TRBV14	TRBJ1-4	TGTGCCAGCAGCCGTACAGGGGGCTCTGAAAAACTGTTTTTT	CASSRTGGSEKLFF
-	-	TRBV4-1	TRBJ1-2	TGCGCCAGCAGCCAAGGAGGTCGGGGTGTCGCTAACTATGGCTACACCTTC	CASSQGGRGVANYGYTF
-	-	TRBV2	TRBJ2-2	TGTGCCAGCAGAGGGGTAACCGGGGAGCTGTTTTTT	CASRGVTGELFF
-	-	TRBV5-1	TRBJ1-1	TGCGCCAGCAAAAATGACATTTTTAACACTGAAGCTTTCTTT	CASKNDIFNTEAFF
-	TRBD2	TRBV5-1	TRBJ2-1	TGCGCCAGCAGCTTGGCCTGGTTAGCGGGAAATGAGCAGTTCTTC	CASSLAWLAGNEQFF
once	-	TRBV5-4	TRBJ2-3	TGTGCCAGCAGCTTGCTTTTAGATACGCAGTATTTT	CASSLLLDTQYF
-	TRBD1	TRBV27	TRBJ2-7	TGTGCCAGCTTCGGACAGGGCTCCGAGCAGTACTTC	CASFGQGSEQYF
-	TRBD2	TRBV2	TRBJ2-2	TGTGCCAGCAGTGGACTAGCGGGACCTTACACCGGGGAGCTGTTTTTT	CASSGLAGPYTGELFF
-	TRBD1	TRBV27	TRBJ1-1	TGTGCCAGCAGTTTCGGACAGGGGGCTGAAGCTTTCTTT	CASSFGQGAEAFF
-	-	TRBV7-8	TRBJ2-5	TGTGCCAGCAGCTTGACTCTCCAAGAGACCCAGTACTTC	CASSLTLQETQYF
-	-	TRBV20-1	TRBJ1-5	TGCAGTGCTAGTCGGAATAGCGGGGGAGACCAGCCCCAGCATTTT	CSASRNSGGDQPQHF
-	TRBD1	TRBV3-1/TRBV3-2	TRBJ2-7	TGTGCCAGCAGCCACAGGCAGGGGGCCGGAGAGCAGTACTTC	CASSHRQGAGEQYF
once	-	TRBV25-1	TRBJ1-1	TGTGCCAGCAGTGCTACCAACACTGAAGCTTTCTTT	CASSATNTEAFF
-	TRBD2	TRBV5-4	TRBJ2-1	TGTGCCAGCAGCCAAAGCGGGAGGGCTGAGCAGTTCTTC	CASSQSGRAEQFF
once	-	TRBV12-5	TRBJ1-1	TGTGCTAGTGGTCCGGTAGGCCGGGGCACTGAAGCTTTCTTT	CASGPVGRGTEAFF
-	TRBD2	TRBV7-6	TRBJ2-7	TGTGCCAGCAGCTTAAGAGCGGGAGTAGTCTACGAGCAGTACTTC	CASSLRAGVVYEQYF
-	TRBD2	TRBV10-3	TRBJ2-7	TGTGCCATCAGTGAGAGCGGACTAGCGGACTCCTACGAGCAGTACTTC	CAISESGLADSYEQYF
-	-	TRBV6-5	TRBJ2-1	TGTGCCAGCAGTTACTCGGGACAACCCCAGAATGAGCAGTTCTTC	CASSYSGQPQNEQFF
-	-	TRBV2	TRBJ1-5	TGTGCCAGCAGGCGCGGGAGGGATCAGCCCCAGCATTTT	CASRRGRDQPQHF
-	TRBD1	TRBV6-5	TRBJ1-4	TGTGCCAGCATCCAACAGGGGGTAGCTAATGAAAAACTGTTTTTT	CASIQQGVANEKLFF
-	-	TRBV10-3	TRBJ2-7	TGTGCCATCAGTGACCGACGGGAGACCTACGAGCAGTACTTC	CAISDRRETYEQYF
-	-	TRBV5-1	TRBJ2-4	TGCGCCAGCAGCTTGGACTCGCCGGGGACCAAAAACATTCAGTACTTC	CASSLDSPGTKNIQYF
-	-	TRBV19	TRBJ1-2	TGTGCCAGTAGTATACGGCAGAGGGTCGTCTATGGCTACACCTTC	CASSIRQRVVYGYTF
-	-	TRBV3-1/TRBV3-2	TRBJ1-2	TGTGCCAGCAGCCGCCGGACACTCGGCTACACCTTC	CASSRRTLGYTF
once	TRBD2	TRBV19	TRBJ2-1	TGTGCCAGTAGTATCAGCTCTAGCGGCTACAATGAGCAGTTCTTC	CASSISSSGYNEQFF
-	-	TRBV3-1/TRBV3-2	TRBJ2-7	TGTGCCAGCAGCCAAGGACTAGGCCTCAACGAGCAGTACTTC	CASSQGLGLNEQYF
-	TRBD1	TRBV5-1	TRBJ2-2	TGCGCCAGCAGACAGACAGGGGATAACACCGGGGAGCTGTTTTTT	CASRQTGDNTGELFF
-	TRBD2	TRBV5-4	TRBJ2-3	TGTGCCAGCAGCTTTGTGGGAAGCGGGGGCCCCTTCACAGATACGCAGTATTTT	CASSFVGSGGPFTDTQYF